A selection of T cell receptor beta chains follows, all from one sample in a study of cytomegalovirus exposure and HLA in healthy donors. The table came from immunoSEQ multiplex PCR; TCRdb's copy has only in-frame clones and leaves some out. The table has roughly 110,000 clones, about three quarters seen once. Specimen: PBMCs. The source of these receptors is a man aged 25-45 years in good health and CMV-seronegative. The CDR3 runs from the conserved cysteine through the conserved F or W. The D gene is left open where the match is weak. Not all rows give a size; the values are once, few, many and, for expanded clones, a class.

CDR3 length	J gene	V gene	D gene	clone size	CDR3 protein	CDR3 DNA
13	TRBJ1-1	TRBV11-2	.	.	CASRLNQNTEAFF	TGTGCCAGCAGACTAAACCAGAACACTGAAGCTTTCTTT
15	TRBJ2-1	TRBV2	TRBD2	.	CASKGEAGGPLEQFF	TGTGCCAGTAAGGGGGAAGCGGGGGGCCCCCTAGAGCAGTTCTTC
15	TRBJ2-2	TRBV6-5	TRBD1	.	CASSWGQPNTGELFF	TGTGCCAGCAGTTGGGGACAGCCGAACACCGGGGAGCTGTTTTTT
14	TRBJ1-5	TRBV2	.	.	CASSEAQGRQPQHF	TGTGCCAGCAGTGAAGCGCAGGGTCGCCAGCCCCAGCATTTT
14	TRBJ2-1	TRBV7-2	.	.	CASSPAAGPVRQFF	TGTGCCAGCAGCCCTGCCGCGGGGCCAGTTCGGCAGTTCTTC
14	TRBJ2-5	TRBV9	TRBD2	.	CASSVDPREETQYF	TGTGCCAGCAGCGTAGACCCGCGGGAGGAGACCCAGTACTTC
17	TRBJ2-2	TRBV30	TRBD2	once	CACGGLAGLRDTGELFF	TGTGCCTGTGGGGGACTAGCGGGACTTAGGGACACCGGGGAGCTGTTTTTT
17	TRBJ2-6	TRBV7-9	TRBD1	few	CASRTPGQGSGANVLTF	TGTGCCAGCAGGACTCCGGGACAGGGGTCAGGGGCCAACGTCCTGACTTTC
19	TRBJ2-1	TRBV2	TRBD2	.	CASRSRGTSGRGSYNEQFF	TGTGCCAGCAGGTCCCGTGGGACTAGCGGCAGAGGCTCCTACAATGAGCAGTTCTTC
13	TRBJ1-2	TRBV6-6	TRBD1	.	CASGDREGYGYTF	TGTGCCAGCGGGGACAGGGAGGGATATGGCTACACCTTC
16	TRBJ2-7	TRBV9	TRBD2	once	CASSVEGRAGVDEQYF	TGTGCCAGCAGCGTAGAGGGACGAGCGGGAGTCGACGAGCAGTACTTC
13	TRBJ2-3	TRBV28	.	.	CASTLGGTDTQYF	TGTGCCAGCACCCTTGGGGGGACAGATACGCAGTATTTT
13	TRBJ2-2	TRBV29-1	TRBD1	once	CSVMTGSAGELFF	TGCAGCGTGATGACAGGGTCGGCCGGGGAGCTGTTTTTT
14	TRBJ2-7	TRBV7-9	TRBD1	.	CASSLRQGIDEQYF	TGTGCCAGCAGCCTCAGACAGGGGATCGACGAGCAGTACTTC
17	TRBJ2-5	TRBV4-1	TRBD2	.	CASSQDPGGAGGETQYF	TGCGCCAGCAGCCAAGACCCCGGAGGTGCGGGGGGAGAGACCCAGTACTTC
14	TRBJ1-1	TRBV2	TRBD1	.	CASSELVTGIKAFF	TGTGCCAGCAGTGAATTAGTGACAGGGATTAAAGCTTTCTTT
13	TRBJ1-1	TRBV30	TRBD1	.	CAWSTPGGSEAFF	TGTGCCTGGAGTACCCCAGGGGGGTCTGAAGCTTTCTTT
13	TRBJ2-1	TRBV7-9	.	few	CASSSLNGYEQFF	TGTGCCAGCAGCTCGCTGAACGGTTATGAGCAGTTCTTC
14	TRBJ2-7	TRBV18	TRBD2	.	CASSPASGSYEQYF	TGTGCCAGCTCACCTGCTAGCGGGAGTTACGAGCAGTACTTC
15	TRBJ2-1	TRBV5-1	.	.	CASSLATGLNNEQFF	TGCGCCAGCAGCTTGGCAACAGGATTAAACAATGAGCAGTTCTTC
15	TRBJ1-3	TRBV15	.	.	CATSRGTITGNTIYF	TGTGCCACCAGCAGAGGGACAATAACTGGAAACACCATATATTTT
13	TRBJ2-6	TRBV28	.	.	CASSLSGANVLTF	TGTGCCAGCAGTCTCTCTGGGGCCAACGTCCTGACTTTC
13	TRBJ2-1	TRBV7-8	TRBD2	.	CASRLAGGGEQFF	TGTGCCAGCAGGTTAGCGGGAGGGGGTGAGCAGTTCTTC
15	TRBJ1-3	TRBV6-1	TRBD1	few	CASSPYRGGGNTIYF	TGTGCCAGCAGTCCTTACAGGGGAGGTGGAAACACCATATATTTT
15	TRBJ1-4	TRBV5-1	TRBD1	.	CASSLDGTGDEKLFF	TGCGCCAGCAGCTTGGATGGGACAGGGGATGAAAAACTGTTTTTT
15	TRBJ2-1	TRBV2	.	.	CASSEGAGSYNEQFF	TGTGCCAGCAGCGAAGGGGCAGGGTCCTACAATGAGCAGTTCTTC
13	TRBJ2-7	TRBV2	.	medium-sized	CASTKGDSYEQYF	TGTGCCAGCACTAAGGGGGACTCCTACGAGCAGTACTTC
15	TRBJ1-2	TRBV5-4	TRBD1	once	CASSLAGQGGYGYTF	TGTGCCAGCAGCTTGGCCGGACAGGGCGGCTATGGCTACACCTTC
13	TRBJ2-7	TRBV19	.	.	CASRGPYSYEQYF	TGTGCCAGTAGGGGGCCCTACTCCTACGAGCAGTACTTC
15	TRBJ1-2	TRBV30	TRBD1	.	CALFRDRWANYGYTF	TGTGCCTTATTCCGGGACAGATGGGCTAACTATGGCTACACCTTC
12	TRBJ1-1	TRBV4-1	.	few	CASSNLNTEAFF	TGCGCCAGCAGCAACTTGAACACTGAAGCTTTCTTT
15	TRBJ2-1	TRBV10-3	.	.	CAISESALVYNEQFF	TGTGCCATCAGTGAGTCTGCACTAGTGTACAATGAGCAGTTCTTC
15	TRBJ1-5	TRBV28	.	.	CASSTATRGNQPQHF	TGTGCCAGCAGTACTGCCACGAGAGGTAATCAGCCCCAGCATTTT
14	TRBJ1-6	TRBV7-9	.	.	CASSSDTRNSPLHF	TGTGCCAGCAGCTCCGACACCAGAAATTCACCCCTCCACTTT
15	TRBJ2-6	TRBV18	.	.	CASSPAGTGANVLTF	TGTGCCAGCTCACCAGCGGGGACGGGGGCCAACGTCCTGACTTTC
15	TRBJ1-2	TRBV5-1	.	.	CASRNVQGPGYGYTF	TGCGCCAGCAGGAATGTCCAGGGCCCCGGTTATGGCTACACCTTC
17	TRBJ2-1	TRBV5-6	TRBD2	.	CASSFQKRGASYNEQFF	TGTGCCAGCAGCTTCCAGAAGCGGGGGGCGTCCTACAATGAGCAGTTCTTC
14	TRBJ2-3	TRBV9	.	.	CASSVVAGIDTQYF	TGTGCCAGCAGCGTAGTGGCGGGCATAGATACGCAGTATTTT
19	TRBJ2-7	TRBV11-1	.	.	CASSFDSPRLTLRPYEQYF	TGTGCCAGCAGCTTTGACAGTCCAAGACTCACCTTAAGACCCTACGAGCAGTACTTC
18	TRBJ2-5	TRBV30	.	.	CAWSVPRSSGALVGTQYF	TGTGCCTGGAGTGTACCGAGGTCGTCAGGGGCTCTGGTGGGGACCCAGTACTTC
14	TRBJ2-7	TRBV4-1	.	.	CASSQGTNIYEQYF	TGCGCCAGCAGCCAAGGGACTAATATCTACGAGCAGTACTTC
13	TRBJ1-6	TRBV25-1	.	.	CASRTAYNSPLHF	TGTGCCAGCAGGACAGCCTATAATTCACCCCTCCACTTT
13	TRBJ1-6	TRBV5-1	.	.	CASSSRYNSPLHF	TGCGCCAGCAGCTCCCGGTATAATTCACCCCTCCACTTT